This T cell receptor beta chain was recovered during a study of T cell responses to AZD1222 COVID-19 vaccine. On the study more broadly: Second doses were pooled across both intervals (about 4 or about 12 weeks). Study results and caveats: Compared with day 0, the breadth and depth of the Spike-specific TCR repertoire rose significantly after two doses of AZD1222. CD4 TCRs associated with vaccination spanned spike, dominating at 160-218 and 743-854. Just 5 to 7 AZD1222 recipients tested seropositive at baseline.

The germline V gene encodes CDR1 GTSNPN and CDR2 SVGIG (reference sequence). Trimming shortened V by 3 bases and J by 1 base, and 12 bases separated the two germline ends. This CDR3 is 14 amino acids long. Only in-frame clones appear in the TCRdb table, and some are missing; sequencing was by immunoSEQ multiplex PCR. The sample gives over 100,000 clones, roughly 92% of which show up once; around 1.5% is in the top ten. Note on this clone: Its antigen is unidentified.

The J gene is TRBJ2-5, the V gene TRBV30; perhaps D is TRBD1 or TRBD2 (5 bases each). The sample was peripheral blood, taken on day 0 of AZD1222 vaccination. The TCR originated in an adult in good health. For the CDR3, the DNA is TGTGCCTGGAGCCCGGGACCCGTCCAAGAGACCCAGTACTTC. Its translation is CAWSPGPVQETQYF.